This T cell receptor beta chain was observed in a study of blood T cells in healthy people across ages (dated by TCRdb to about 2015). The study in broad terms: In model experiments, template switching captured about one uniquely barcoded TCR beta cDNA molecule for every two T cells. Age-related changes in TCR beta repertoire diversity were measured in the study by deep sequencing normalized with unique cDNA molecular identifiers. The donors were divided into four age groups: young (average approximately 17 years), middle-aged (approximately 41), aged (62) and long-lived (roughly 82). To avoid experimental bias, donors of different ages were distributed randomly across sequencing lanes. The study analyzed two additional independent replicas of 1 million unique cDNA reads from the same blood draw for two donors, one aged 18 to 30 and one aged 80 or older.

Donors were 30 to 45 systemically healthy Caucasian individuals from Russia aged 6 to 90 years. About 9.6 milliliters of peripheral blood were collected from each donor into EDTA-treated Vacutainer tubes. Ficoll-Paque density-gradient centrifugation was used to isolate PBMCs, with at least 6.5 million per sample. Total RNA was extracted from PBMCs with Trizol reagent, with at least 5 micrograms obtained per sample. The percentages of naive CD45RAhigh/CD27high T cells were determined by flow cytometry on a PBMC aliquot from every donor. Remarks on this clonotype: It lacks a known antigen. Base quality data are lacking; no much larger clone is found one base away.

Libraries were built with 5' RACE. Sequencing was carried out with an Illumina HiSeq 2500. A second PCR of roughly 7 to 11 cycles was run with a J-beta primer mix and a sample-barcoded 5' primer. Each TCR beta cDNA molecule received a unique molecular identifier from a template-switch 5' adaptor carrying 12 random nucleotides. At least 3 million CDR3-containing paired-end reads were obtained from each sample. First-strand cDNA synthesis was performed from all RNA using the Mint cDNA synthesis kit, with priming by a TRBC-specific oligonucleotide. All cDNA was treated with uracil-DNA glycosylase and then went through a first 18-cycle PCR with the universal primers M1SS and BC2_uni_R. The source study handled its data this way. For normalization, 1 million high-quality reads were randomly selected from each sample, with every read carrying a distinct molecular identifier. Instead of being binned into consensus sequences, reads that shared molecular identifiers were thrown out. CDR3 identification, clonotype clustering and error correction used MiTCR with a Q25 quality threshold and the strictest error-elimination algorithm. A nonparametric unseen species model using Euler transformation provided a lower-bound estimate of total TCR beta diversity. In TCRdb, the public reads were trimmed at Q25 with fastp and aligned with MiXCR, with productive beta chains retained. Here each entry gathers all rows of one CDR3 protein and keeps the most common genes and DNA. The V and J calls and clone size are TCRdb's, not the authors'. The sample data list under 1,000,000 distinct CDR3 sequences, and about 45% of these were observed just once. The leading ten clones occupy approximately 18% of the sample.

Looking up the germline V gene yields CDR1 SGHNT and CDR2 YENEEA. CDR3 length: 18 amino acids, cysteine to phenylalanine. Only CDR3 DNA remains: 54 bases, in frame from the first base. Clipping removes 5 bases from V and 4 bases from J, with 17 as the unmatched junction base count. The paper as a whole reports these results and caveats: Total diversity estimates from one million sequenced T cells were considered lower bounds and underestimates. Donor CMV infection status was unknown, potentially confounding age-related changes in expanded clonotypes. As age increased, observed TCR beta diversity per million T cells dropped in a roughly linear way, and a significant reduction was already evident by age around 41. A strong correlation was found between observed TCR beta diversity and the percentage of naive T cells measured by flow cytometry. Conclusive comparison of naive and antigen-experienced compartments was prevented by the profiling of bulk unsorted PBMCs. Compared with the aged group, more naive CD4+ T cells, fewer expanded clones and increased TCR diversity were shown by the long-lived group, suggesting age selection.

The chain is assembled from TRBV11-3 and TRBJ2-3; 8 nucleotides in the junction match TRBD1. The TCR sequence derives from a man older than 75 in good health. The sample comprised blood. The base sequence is TGTGCCAGCAGCGCGAGGGGGACAGGCGGCCCGCTCGCAGATACGCAGTATTTT. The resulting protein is CASSARGTGGPLADTQYF.